What follows are 6 T cell receptor beta chains derived from one specimen sequenced in a study of cytomegalovirus exposure and HLA in healthy donors. In the PCR, 60 Vbeta and 13 Jbeta primers were used. Using immunoSEQ multiplex PCR, the repertoire was profiled, and TCRdb retains in-frame clones only, with some absent. The sample lists about 200,000 clones; approximately 86% were seen once. Sequenced sample: PBMCs. The receptors originated from a woman in her 30s in good health and CMV-seronegative.

The chain is built from TRBV7-9 and TRBJ1-3; 8 nucleotides line up with TRBD1. V shed 5 bases, J shed 5 bases, and the junction held 8 bases outside the gene matches. Germline CDR1 SEHNR, CDR2 FQNEAQ (reference sequence). This CDR3 spans 15 amino acids. DNA of the CDR3: TGTGCCAGCAGCCAACAGGGGGTTCGAAGAAACACCATATATTTT. Protein product: CASSQQGVRRNTIYF.

The chain joins TRBV15 to TRBJ1-4; no firm D call. V lost 0 bases to trimming and J lost 7 bases, with 12 bases between them. Germline assignment: CDR1 LNHNV and CDR2 YYDKDF (reference sequence). The CDR3 has 15 residues. CDR3 sequence: CATSREGGIGEKLFF. The DNA of the CDR3 is TGTGCCACCAGCAGAGAAGGAGGGATTGGTGAAAAACTGTTTTTT.

This sequence joins TRBV15 and TRBJ2-2, with D tentatively TRBD2 (6 bases). Germline values: CDR1 LNHNV, CDR2 YYDKDF (reference sequence). V was trimmed by 5 bases and J by 1 base, leaving 14 bases between them. CDR3 length equals 16 residues. DNA for the CDR3: TGTGCCACCAGCCCAACGACTAGAGGGAACACCGGGGAGCTGTTTTTT. As protein: CATSPTTRGNTGELFF.

The genes are TRBV19 and TRBJ2-1; 7 nucleotides align to TRBD2. The V gene end was trimmed by 0 bases and the J gene end by 1 base; junction bases not matched to a gene: 3. Germline loops: CDR1 LNHDA, CDR2 SQIVND (reference sequence). The CDR3 is made up of 16 amino acids. CDR3 nucleotide sequence: TGTGCCAGTAGTATAGACCATAGCGGGTCCTACAATGAGCAGTTCTTC. Protein sequence: CASSIDHSGSYNEQFF.

This chain uses TRBV7-2 with TRBJ1-2; D unresolved. The CDR3 consists of 15 residues. CDR1 is SGHTA, CDR2 FQGNSA, per germline. The germline V and J ends were trimmed by 5 bases and 4 bases, with 17 bases remaining between them. The CDR3 sequence is CASSPRGVPLYGYTF. The DNA of the CDR3 is TGTGCCAGCAGCCCGAGAGGAGTCCCCCTCTATGGCTACACCTTC.

The rearrangement joins TRBV29-1 to TRBJ2-1, with 7 bases that match TRBD2. V shed 6 bases and J 0 bases; nucleotides not matched to a gene: 5. The CDR3 contains 14 residues. Germline CDR1 is SQVTM and CDR2 is ANQGSEA. The CDR3 sequence: CSVLGGSSYNEQFF. The CDR3 nucleotides are TGCAGCGTCCTCGGGGGGAGCTCCTACAATGAGCAGTTCTTC.